This TCR beta chain emerged from a study of identical twins. Points from the study as a whole: There were fewer insertions in abundant cord blood beta clonotypes, but memory repertoires showed no such pattern. Within beta out-of-frame sequences, the excess sharing observed between twins was weaker.

Germline V gives CDR1 SGHRS, CDR2 YFSETQ. The CDR3 spans 14 residues. Trimming took off 0 bases at V and 4 bases at J, with 9 bases between the two ends. TCRdb recomputed calls from the 5' RACE reads with MiXCR, one row per CDR3 protein. The sample has some 250,000 distinct CDR3 sequences, more than 9.5% seen once; the top ten hold about 4.1%. This clonotype was recorded many times. What it binds is not known. This sample was shared with a second study, whose subject was yellow fever vaccine responses in identical twins.

The clonotype was recovered from a woman younger than 30 in good health. The gene calls are TRBV5-1 and TRBJ2-3; D is undetermined. Sequencing was carried out using memory (CD45RO+) T cells sorted from blood. The CDR3 reads CASSLASSADTQYF. In DNA, the CDR3 is TGCGCCAGCAGCTTGGCCTCATCGGCAGATACGCAGTATTTT. The variable domain in full, completed from reference TRBV5-1 and TRBJ2-3, reads KAGVTQTPRYLIKTRGQQVTLSCSPISGHRSVSWYQQTPGQGLQFLFEYFSETQRNKGNFPGRFSGRQFSNSRSEMNVSTLELGDSALYLCASSLASSADTQYFGPGTRLTVL.